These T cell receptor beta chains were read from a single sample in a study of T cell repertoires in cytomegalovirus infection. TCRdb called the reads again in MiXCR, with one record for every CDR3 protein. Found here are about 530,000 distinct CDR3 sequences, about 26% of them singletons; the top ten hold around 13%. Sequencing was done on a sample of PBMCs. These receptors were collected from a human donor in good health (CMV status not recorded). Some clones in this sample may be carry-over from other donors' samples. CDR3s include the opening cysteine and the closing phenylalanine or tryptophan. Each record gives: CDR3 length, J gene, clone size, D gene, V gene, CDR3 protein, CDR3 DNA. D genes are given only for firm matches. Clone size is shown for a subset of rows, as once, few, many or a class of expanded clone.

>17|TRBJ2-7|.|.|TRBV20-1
CSAIGQGAAGGYYEQYF
TGCAGTGCTATAGGGCAGGGGGCGGCGGGAGGCTACTACGAGCAGTACTTC
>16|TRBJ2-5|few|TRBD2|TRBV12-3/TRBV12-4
CASSFAGVNSIETQYF
TGTGCCAGCAGTTTTGCGGGAGTTAATAGTATCGAGACCCAGTACTTC
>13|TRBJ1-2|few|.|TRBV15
CATSRGVAYGYTF
TGTGCCACCAGCAGAGGGGTCGCTTATGGCTACACCTTC
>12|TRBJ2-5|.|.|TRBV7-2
CASSFERGTQYF
TGTGCCAGCAGCTTCGAACGCGGGACCCAGTACTTC
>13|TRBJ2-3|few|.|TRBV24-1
CATSAGTTDTQYF
TGTGCCACCTCGGCAGGTACAACAGATACGCAGTATTTT
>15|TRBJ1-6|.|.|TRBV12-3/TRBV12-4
CASSPRSVDNSPLHF
TGTGCCAGCAGCCCCCGGTCAGTTGATAATTCACCCCTCCACTTT
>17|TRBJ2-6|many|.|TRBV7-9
CASSSHGGFSGANVLTF
TGTGCCAGCAGCTCCCACGGCGGCTTCTCTGGGGCCAACGTCCTGACTTTC
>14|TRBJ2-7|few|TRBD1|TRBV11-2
CASSPWTGFGEQYF
TGTGCCAGCAGCCCCTGGACAGGGTTCGGCGAGCAGTACTTC
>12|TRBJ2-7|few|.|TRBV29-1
CSASEGAYEQYF
TGCAGCGCCTCAGAGGGGGCCTACGAGCAGTACTTC
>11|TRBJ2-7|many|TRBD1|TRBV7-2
CASSSRDRQYF
TGTGCCAGCAGCTCCCGGGACAGGCAGTACTTC
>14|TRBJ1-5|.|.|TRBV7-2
CASSVRDKGQPQHF
TGTGCCAGCAGCGTTCGGGACAAAGGGCAGCCCCAGCATTTT
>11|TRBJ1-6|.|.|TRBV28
CASSQNSPLHF
TGTGCCAGCAGCCAGAATTCACCCCTCCACTTT
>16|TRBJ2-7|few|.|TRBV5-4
CASNPSEGRGAYEQYF
TGTGCCAGCAACCCTAGCGAGGGGCGGGGAGCCTACGAGCAGTACTTC
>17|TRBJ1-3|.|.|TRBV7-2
CASSPQTRGPSGNTIYF
TGTGCCAGCAGCCCCCAAACCCGGGGACCTTCTGGAAACACCATATATTTT
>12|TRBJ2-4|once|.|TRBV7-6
CASSPPPNIQYF
TGTGCCAGCAGCCCCCCACCAAACATTCAGTACTTC
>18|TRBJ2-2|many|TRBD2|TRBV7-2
CASRAWGSGRAHTGELFF
TGTGCCAGCAGGGCTTGGGGTAGCGGGAGGGCCCACACCGGGGAGCTGTTTTTT
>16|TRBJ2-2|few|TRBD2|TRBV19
CASTTGLAVNLGELFF
TGTGCCAGTACCACGGGACTAGCGGTAAACCTCGGGGAGCTGTTTTTT
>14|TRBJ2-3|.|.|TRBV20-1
CSAKEEISTDTQYF
TGCAGCGCAAAGGAGGAGATAAGCACAGATACGCAGTATTTT
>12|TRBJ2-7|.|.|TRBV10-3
CAISAPSREQYF
TGTGCCATCAGCGCACCCTCACGGGAGCAGTACTTC
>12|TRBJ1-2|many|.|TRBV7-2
CASSPRTHGYTF
TGTGCCAGCAGCCCAAGGACCCATGGCTACACCTTC
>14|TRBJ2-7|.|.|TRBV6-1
CASSTRNGQYEQYF
TGTGCCAGCAGTACACGAAATGGACAGTACGAGCAGTACTTC
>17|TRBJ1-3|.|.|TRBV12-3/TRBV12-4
CASSLDLGGESGNTIYF
TGTGCCAGCAGTTTAGATCTCGGCGGCGAATCTGGAAACACCATATATTTT
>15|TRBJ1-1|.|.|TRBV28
CASSLSGSPNTEAFF
TGTGCCAGCAGTTTATCGGGTTCCCCGAACACTGAAGCTTTCTTT
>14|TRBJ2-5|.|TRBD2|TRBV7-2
CASSPGLADTAQYF
TGTGCCAGCAGCCCGGGACTAGCGGATACGGCCCAGTACTTC
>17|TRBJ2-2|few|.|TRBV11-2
CASSLGLETLVTGELFF
TGTGCCAGCAGCTTAGGATTGGAGACTTTAGTCACCGGGGAGCTGTTTTTT
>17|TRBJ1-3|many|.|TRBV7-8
CASSPVRAPFSGNTIYF
TGTGCCAGCAGCCCGGTCAGGGCGCCATTCTCTGGAAACACCATATATTTT
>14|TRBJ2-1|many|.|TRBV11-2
CASSKKGGIDEQFF
TGTGCCAGCAGCAAAAAGGGCGGGATCGATGAGCAGTTCTTC
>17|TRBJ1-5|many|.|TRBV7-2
CASSLAASTPAHQPQHF
TGTGCCAGCAGCTTAGCGGCGTCGACTCCGGCCCATCAGCCCCAGCATTTT